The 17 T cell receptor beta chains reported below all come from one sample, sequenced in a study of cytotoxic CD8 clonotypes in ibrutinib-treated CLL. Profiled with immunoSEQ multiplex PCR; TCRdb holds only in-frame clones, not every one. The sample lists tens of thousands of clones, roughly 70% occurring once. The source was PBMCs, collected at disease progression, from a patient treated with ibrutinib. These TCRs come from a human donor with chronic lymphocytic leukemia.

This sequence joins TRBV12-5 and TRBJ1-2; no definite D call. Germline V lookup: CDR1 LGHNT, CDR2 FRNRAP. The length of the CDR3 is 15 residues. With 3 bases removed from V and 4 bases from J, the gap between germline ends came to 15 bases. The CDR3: CASGFQIQVSYGYTF. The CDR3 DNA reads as TGTGCTAGTGGTTTCCAGATTCAGGTGTCCTATGGCTACACCTTC.

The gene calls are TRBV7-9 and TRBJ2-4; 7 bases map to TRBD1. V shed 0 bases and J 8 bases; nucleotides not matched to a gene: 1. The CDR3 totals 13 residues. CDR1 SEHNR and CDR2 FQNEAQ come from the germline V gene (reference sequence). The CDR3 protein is CASSLAGTDIQYF. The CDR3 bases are TGTGCCAGCAGCTTAGCCGGGACAGACATTCAGTACTTC.

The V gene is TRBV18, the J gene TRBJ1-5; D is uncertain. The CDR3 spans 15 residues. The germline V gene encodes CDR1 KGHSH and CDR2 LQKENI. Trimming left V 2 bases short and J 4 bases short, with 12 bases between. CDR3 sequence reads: CASSPGSYGNQPQHF. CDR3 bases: TGTGCCAGCTCACCAGGATCTTATGGAAATCAGCCCCAGCATTTT.

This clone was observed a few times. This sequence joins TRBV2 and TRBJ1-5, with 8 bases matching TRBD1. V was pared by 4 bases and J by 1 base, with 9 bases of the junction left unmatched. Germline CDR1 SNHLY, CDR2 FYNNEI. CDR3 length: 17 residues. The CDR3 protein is CASSVFTGGASNQPQHF. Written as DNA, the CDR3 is TGTGCCAGCAGTGTGTTTACAGGGGGGGCGAGCAATCAGCCCCAGCATTTT.

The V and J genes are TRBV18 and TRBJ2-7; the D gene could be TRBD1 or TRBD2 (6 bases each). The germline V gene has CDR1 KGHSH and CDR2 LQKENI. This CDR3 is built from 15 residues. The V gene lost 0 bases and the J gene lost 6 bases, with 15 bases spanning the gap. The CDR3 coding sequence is TGTGCCAGCTCACCACCTGAGGGGGGATACGGCGAGCAGTACTTC. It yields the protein CASSPPEGGYGEQYF. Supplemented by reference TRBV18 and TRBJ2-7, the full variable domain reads NAGVMQNPRHLVRRRGQEARLRCSPMKGHSHVYWYRQLPEEGLKFMVYLQKENIIDESGMPKERFSAEFPKEGPSILRIQQVVRGDSAAYFCASSPPEGGYGEQYFGPGTRLTVT.

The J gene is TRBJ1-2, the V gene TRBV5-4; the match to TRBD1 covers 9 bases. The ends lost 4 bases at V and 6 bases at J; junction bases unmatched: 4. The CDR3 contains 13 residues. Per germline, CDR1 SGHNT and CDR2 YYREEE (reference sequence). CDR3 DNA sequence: TGTGCCAGCAGCCTAGGGACAGGGAATGGCTACACCTTC. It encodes CASSLGTGNGYTF.

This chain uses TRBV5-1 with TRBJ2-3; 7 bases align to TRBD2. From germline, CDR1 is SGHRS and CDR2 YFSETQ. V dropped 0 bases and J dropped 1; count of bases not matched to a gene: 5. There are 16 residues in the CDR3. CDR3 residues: CASSLAGGRGTDTQYF. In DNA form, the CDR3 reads TGCGCCAGCAGCTTGGCCGGAGGGAGGGGCACAGATACGCAGTATTTT.

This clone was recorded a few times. In nucleotides, the CDR3 is TGTGCCAGCAGCGTAGGGGTAGGGGTTAGCTCTGGAAACACCATATATTTT. Amino acids: CASSVGVGVSSGNTIYF. The chain uses TRBV9 and TRBJ1-3, with D possibly TRBD1 on 5 matching bases. Germline loops: CDR1 SGDLS, CDR2 YYNGEE. V was shortened by 0 bases and J by 0 bases, with 13 bases between the two germline ends. There are 17 residues in the CDR3.

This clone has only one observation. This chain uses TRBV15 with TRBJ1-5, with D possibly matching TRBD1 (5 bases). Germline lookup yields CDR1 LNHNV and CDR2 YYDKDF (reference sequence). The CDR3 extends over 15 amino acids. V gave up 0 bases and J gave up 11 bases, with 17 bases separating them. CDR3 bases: TGTGCCACCAGCAGAGAGTACAGGAGAGTTCAATCCCAGCATTTT. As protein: CATSREYRRVQSQHF.

The CDR3 sequence: CAGTQGPGYGYTF. The DNA of the CDR3 is TGTGCCGGTACACAGGGGCCAGGCTATGGCTACACCTTC. The V call is TRBV6-1, the J call TRBJ1-2; TRBD1 agrees at 7 bases. Germline V gene lookup returns CDR1 MNHNS and CDR2 SASEGT. CDR3 length: 13 residues. With 11 bases clipped from V and 4 bases from J, the junction kept 10 bases outside the gene matches.

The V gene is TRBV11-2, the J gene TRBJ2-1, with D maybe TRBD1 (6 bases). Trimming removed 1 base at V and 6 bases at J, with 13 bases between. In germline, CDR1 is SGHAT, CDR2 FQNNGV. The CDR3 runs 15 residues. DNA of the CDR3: TGTGCCAGCAGCTTAGTACAGGGCGGTGCCAATGAGCAGTTCTTC. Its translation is CASSLVQGGANEQFF.

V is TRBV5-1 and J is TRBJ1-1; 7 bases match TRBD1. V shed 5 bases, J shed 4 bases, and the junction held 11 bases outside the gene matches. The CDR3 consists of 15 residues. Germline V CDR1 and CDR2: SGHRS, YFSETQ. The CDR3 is CASRNLRQGATEAFF. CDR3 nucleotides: TGCGCCAGCAGAAACCTGAGACAGGGCGCCACTGAAGCTTTCTTT. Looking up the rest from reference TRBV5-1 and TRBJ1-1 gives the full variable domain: KAGVTQTPRYLIKTRGQQVTLSCSPISGHRSVSWYQQTPGQGLQFLFEYFSETQRNKGNFPGRFSGRQFSNSRSEMNVSTLELGDSALYLCASRNLRQGATEAFFGQGTRLTVV.

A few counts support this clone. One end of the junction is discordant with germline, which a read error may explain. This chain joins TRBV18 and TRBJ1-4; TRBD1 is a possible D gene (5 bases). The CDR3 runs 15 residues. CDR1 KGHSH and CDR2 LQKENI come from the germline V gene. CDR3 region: CASSPRDGLNEKLFF. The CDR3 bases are TGTGCCAGCTCGCCACGGGACGGATTGAATGAAAAACTGTTTTTT.

CDR3 protein: CASSEIAGGEETQYF. The CDR3 bases are TGTGCCAGCAGTGAAATAGCGGGGGGTGAAGAGACCCAGTACTTC. The V gene is TRBV6-1, the J gene TRBJ2-5, with 10 bases lining up with TRBD2. V lost 2 bases to trimming and J lost 3 bases; unmatched junction nucleotides: 3. The CDR3 spans 15 residues. CDR1 MNHNS and CDR2 SASEGT come from the germline V gene.

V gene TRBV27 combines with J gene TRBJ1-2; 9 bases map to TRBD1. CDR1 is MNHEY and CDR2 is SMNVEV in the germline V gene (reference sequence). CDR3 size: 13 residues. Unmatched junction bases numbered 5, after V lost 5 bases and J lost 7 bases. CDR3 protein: CASSPMTGGGYTF. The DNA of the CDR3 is TGTGCCAGCAGTCCAATGACAGGGGGTGGCTACACCTTC.

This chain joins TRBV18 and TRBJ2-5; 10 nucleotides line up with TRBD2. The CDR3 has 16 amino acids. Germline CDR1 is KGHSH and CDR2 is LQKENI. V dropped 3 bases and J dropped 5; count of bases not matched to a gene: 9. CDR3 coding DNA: TGTGCCAGCTCACCGCCAGCGGGAGGGCCGGGGGAGACCCAGTACTTC. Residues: CASSPPAGGPGETQYF.

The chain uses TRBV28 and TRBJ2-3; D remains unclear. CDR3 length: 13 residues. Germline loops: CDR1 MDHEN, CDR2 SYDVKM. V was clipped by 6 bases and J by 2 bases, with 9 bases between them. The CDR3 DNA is TGTGCCAGCAGCCTTAGGTACACAGATACGCAGTATTTT. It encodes CASSLRYTDTQYF.